A selection of T cell receptor beta chains follows, all from one sample in a study of OX40 agonist ivuxolimab in advanced cancers. Produced via immunoSEQ multiplex PCR; TCRdb's table is partial and in-frame only. In the table there are fewer than 60,000 clones, 80% to 90% of which are singletons. This specimen consisted of CD4+ or CD8+ T cells sorted from blood, obtained in a trial of the OX40 agonist ivuxolimab. Receptor source: an adult with an advanced solid tumor such as melanoma, head and neck, liver or kidney cancer. CDR3s include the opening cysteine and the closing phenylalanine or tryptophan. A D gene is named only where the DNA matches it firmly.

j_call: TRBJ1-1; d_call: -; v_call: TRBV11-3; cdr3_aa: CASSLVVNTEAFF; cdr3_nt: TGTGCCAGCAGCTTAGTGGTGAACACTGAAGCTTTCTTT
j_call: TRBJ1-4; d_call: -; v_call: TRBV15; cdr3_aa: CATSRPGKATNEKLFF; cdr3_nt: TGTGCCACCAGCCGACCTGGGAAGGCAACTAATGAAAAACTGTTTTTT
j_call: TRBJ2-1; d_call: TRBD1; v_call: TRBV19; cdr3_aa: CASSGRQGRGHNEQFF; cdr3_nt: TGTGCCAGTAGTGGCCGACAGGGAAGAGGTCACAATGAGCAGTTCTTC
j_call: TRBJ1-1; d_call: TRBD1; v_call: TRBV15; cdr3_aa: CATSARQGPNTEAFF; cdr3_nt: TGTGCCACCAGCGCCCGACAGGGGCCGAACACTGAAGCTTTCTTT
j_call: TRBJ1-1; d_call: -; v_call: TRBV28; cdr3_aa: CASSLLGGGQRGTEAFF; cdr3_nt: TGTGCCAGCAGTTTACTGGGGGGGGGCCAGAGGGGGACTGAAGCTTTCTTT
j_call: TRBJ2-5; d_call: TRBD1; v_call: TRBV4-2; cdr3_aa: CASRPGQGGQETQYF; cdr3_nt: TGTGCCAGCAGACCTGGACAGGGAGGACAAGAGACCCAGTACTTC
j_call: TRBJ1-3; d_call: -; v_call: TRBV6-5; cdr3_aa: CASSYSADSSGNTIYF; cdr3_nt: TGTGCCAGCAGTTACTCGGCAGATTCTTCTGGAAACACCATATATTTT
j_call: TRBJ1-2; d_call: -; v_call: TRBV6-1; cdr3_aa: CASSSEGYTF; cdr3_nt: TGTGCCAGCAGTTCGGAAGGGTACACCTTC
j_call: TRBJ1-1; d_call: -; v_call: TRBV4-2; cdr3_aa: CASSQEGGNTEAFF; cdr3_nt: TGTGCCAGCAGCCAAGAGGGGGGGAACACTGAAGCTTTCTTT
j_call: TRBJ1-5; d_call: -; v_call: TRBV27; cdr3_aa: CASRSRGNQPQHF; cdr3_nt: TGTGCCAGCAGATCAAGGGGAAATCAGCCCCAGCATTTT
j_call: TRBJ1-1; d_call: TRBD1; v_call: TRBV13; cdr3_aa: CASSPRDRGAEAFF; cdr3_nt: TGTGCCAGCAGCCCCCGGGACAGGGGAGCTGAAGCTTTCTTT
j_call: TRBJ1-3; d_call: -; v_call: TRBV11-2; cdr3_aa: CASSHRSGNTIYF; cdr3_nt: TGTGCCAGCAGCCACAGAAGTGGAAACACCATATATTTT
j_call: TRBJ2-3; d_call: TRBD1; v_call: TRBV29-1; cdr3_aa: CSVADRVEADTQYF; cdr3_nt: TGCAGCGTTGCTGACAGGGTTGAGGCAGATACGCAGTATTTT